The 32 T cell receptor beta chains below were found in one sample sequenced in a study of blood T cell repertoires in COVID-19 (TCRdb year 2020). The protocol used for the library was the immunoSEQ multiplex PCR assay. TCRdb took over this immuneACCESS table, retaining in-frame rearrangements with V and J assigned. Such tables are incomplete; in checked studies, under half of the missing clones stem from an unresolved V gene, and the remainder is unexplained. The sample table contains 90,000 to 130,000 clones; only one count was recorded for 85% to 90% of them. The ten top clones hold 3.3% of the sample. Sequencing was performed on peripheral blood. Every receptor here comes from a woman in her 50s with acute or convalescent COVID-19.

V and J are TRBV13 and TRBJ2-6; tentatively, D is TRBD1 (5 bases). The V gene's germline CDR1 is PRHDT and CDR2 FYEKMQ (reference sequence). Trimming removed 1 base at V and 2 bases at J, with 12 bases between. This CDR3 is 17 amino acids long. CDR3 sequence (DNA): TGTGCCAGCAGCTTAGCCGTAGGGGCCGCTGGGGCCAACGTCCTGACTTTC. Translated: CASSLAVGAAGANVLTF.

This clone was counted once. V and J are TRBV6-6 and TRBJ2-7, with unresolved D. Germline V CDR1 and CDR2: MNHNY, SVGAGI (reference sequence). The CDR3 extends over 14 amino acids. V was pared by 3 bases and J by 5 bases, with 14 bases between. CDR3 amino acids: CASSYTGLLDEQYF. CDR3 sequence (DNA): TGTGCCAGCAGTTATACCGGTCTTCTGGACGAGCAGTACTTC.

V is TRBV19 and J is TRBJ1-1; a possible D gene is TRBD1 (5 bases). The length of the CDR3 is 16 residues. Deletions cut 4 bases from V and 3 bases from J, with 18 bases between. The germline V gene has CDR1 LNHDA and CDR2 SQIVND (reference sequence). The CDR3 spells CASSKRSRGVHTEAFF. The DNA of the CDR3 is TGTGCCAGTAGTAAGAGGTCCCGGGGGGTTCACACTGAAGCTTTCTTT. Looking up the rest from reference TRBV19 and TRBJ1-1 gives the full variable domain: DGGITQSPKYLFRKEGQNVTLSCEQNLNHDAMYWYRQDPGQGLRLIYYSQIVNDFQKGDIAEGYSVSREKKESFPLTVTSAQKNPTAFYLCASSKRSRGVHTEAFFGQGTRLTVV.

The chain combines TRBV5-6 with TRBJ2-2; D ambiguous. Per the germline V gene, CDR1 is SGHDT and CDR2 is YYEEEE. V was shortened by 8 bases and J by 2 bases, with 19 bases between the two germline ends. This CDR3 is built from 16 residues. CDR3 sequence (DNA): TGTGCCAGTTCCATCGTAGCAGCATACAACACCGGGGAGCTGTTTTTT. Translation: CASSIVAAYNTGELFF.

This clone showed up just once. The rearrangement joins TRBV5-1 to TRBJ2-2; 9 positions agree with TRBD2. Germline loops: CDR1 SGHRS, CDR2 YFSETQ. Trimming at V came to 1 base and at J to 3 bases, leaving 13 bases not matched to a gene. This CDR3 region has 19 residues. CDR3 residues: CASSLIAGGPEGYTGELFF. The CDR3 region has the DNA TGCGCCAGCAGCTTGATCGCGGGAGGGCCTGAGGGATACACCGGGGAGCTGTTTTTT.

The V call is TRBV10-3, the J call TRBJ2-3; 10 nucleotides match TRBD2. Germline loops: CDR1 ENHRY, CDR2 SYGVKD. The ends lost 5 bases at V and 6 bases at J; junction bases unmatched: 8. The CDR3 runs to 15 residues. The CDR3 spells CAISQSGGVRDTQYF. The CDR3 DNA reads TGTGCCATCAGTCAAAGCGGGGGGGTCAGGGATACGCAGTATTTT.

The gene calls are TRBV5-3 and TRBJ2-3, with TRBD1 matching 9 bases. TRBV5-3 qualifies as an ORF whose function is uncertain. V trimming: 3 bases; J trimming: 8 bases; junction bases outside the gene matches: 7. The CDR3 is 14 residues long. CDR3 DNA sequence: TGTGCCAGAAGCTCGCGGGACAGGGATTGTACGCAGTATTTT. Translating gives CARSSRDRDCTQYF.

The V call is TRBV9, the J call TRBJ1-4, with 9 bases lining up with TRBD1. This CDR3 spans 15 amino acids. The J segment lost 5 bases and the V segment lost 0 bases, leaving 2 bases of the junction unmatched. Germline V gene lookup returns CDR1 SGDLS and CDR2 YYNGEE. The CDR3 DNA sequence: TGTGCCAGCAGCGTAGACAGGGGGCGCAATGAAAAACTGTTTTTT. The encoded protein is CASSVDRGRNEKLFF.

Here the CDR3 DNA reads TGTGCCAGCAGTACCTCACAGGGGGCTGCGTACGAGCAGTACTTC. Its protein product is CASSTSQGAAYEQYF. The chain is built from TRBV5-5 and TRBJ2-7; TRBD1 matches at 9 bases. The junction had 10 bases not matched to a gene; V was cut back by 5 bases and J by 4 bases. This CDR3 is built from 15 residues. CDR1 SGHKS and CDR2 YYEKEE come from the germline V gene (reference sequence).

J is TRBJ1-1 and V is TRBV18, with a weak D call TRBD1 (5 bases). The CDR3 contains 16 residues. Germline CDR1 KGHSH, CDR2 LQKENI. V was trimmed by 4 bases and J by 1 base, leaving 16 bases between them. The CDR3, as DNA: TGTGCCAGCTCACGACAGTTGGGAGGGCGGAACACTGAAGCTTTCTTT. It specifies CASSRQLGGRNTEAFF.

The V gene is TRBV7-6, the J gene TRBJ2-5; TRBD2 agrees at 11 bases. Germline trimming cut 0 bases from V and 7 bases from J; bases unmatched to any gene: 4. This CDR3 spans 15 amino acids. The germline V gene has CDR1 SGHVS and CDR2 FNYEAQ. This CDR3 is CASSLAGTSGGTQYF. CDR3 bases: TGTGCCAGCAGCTTAGCGGGGACTAGCGGCGGGACCCAGTACTTC.

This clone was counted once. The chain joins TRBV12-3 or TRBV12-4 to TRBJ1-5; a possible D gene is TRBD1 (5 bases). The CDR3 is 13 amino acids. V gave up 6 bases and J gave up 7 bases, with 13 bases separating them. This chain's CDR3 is CASRRDWMQPQHF. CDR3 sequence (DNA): TGTGCCAGCAGACGGGACTGGATGCAGCCCCAGCATTTT.

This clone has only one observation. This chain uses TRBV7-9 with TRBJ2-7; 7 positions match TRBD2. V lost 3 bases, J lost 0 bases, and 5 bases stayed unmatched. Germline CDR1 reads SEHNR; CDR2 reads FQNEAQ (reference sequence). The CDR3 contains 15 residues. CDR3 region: CASSFPGGSSYEQYF. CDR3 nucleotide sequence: TGTGCCAGCAGCTTCCCTGGCGGGAGCTCCTACGAGCAGTACTTC.

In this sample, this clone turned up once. The CDR3 reads CARDRQTYSNQPQHF. The CDR3 bases are TGTGCCAGGGACCGACAGACTTATAGCAATCAGCCCCAGCATTTT. The chain couples TRBV21-1 to TRBJ1-5; the D call TRBD1 from the table was never checked on the DNA. TRBV21-1 is a pseudogene locus. CDR3 size: 15 residues.

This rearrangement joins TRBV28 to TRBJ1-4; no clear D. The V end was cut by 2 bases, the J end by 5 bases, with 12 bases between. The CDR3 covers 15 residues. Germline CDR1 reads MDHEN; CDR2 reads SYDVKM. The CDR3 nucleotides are TGTGCCAGCAGTTTAAGCGCAACTGGAAATGAAAAACTGTTTTTT. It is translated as CASSLSATGNEKLFF.

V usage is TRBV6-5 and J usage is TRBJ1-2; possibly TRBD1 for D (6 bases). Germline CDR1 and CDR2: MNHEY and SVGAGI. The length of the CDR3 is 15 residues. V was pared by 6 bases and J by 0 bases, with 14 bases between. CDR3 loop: CASSQQGNTNYGYTF. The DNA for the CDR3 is TGTGCCAGCAGCCAGCAGGGGAACACTAACTATGGCTACACCTTC.

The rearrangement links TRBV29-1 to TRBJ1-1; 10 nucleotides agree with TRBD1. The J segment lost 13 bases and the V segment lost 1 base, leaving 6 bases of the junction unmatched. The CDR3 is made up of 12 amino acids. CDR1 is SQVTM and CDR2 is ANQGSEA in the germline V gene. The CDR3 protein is CSVEGQGAGGFF. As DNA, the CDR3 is TGCAGCGTTGAAGGACAGGGGGCAGGAGGTTTCTTT. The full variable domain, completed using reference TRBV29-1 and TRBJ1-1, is SAVISQKPSRDICQRGTSLTIQCQVDSQVTMMFWYRQQPGQSLTLIATANQGSEATYESGFVIDKFPISRPNLTFSTLTVSNMSPEDSSIYLCSVEGQGAGGFFGQGTRLTVV.

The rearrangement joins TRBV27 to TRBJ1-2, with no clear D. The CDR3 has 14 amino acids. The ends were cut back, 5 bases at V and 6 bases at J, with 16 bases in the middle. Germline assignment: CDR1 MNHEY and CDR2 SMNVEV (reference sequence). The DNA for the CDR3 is TGTGCCAGCAGTCCCTCCCAGGTCGAGAATGGCTACACCTTC. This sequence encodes CASSPSQVENGYTF.

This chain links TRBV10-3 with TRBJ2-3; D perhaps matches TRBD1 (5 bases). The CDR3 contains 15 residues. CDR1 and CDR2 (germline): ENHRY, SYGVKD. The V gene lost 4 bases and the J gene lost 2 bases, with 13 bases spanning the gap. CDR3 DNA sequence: TGTGCCATCAGTGCTCTTGTGGGGCCCACAGATACGCAGTATTTT. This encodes CAISALVGPTDTQYF.

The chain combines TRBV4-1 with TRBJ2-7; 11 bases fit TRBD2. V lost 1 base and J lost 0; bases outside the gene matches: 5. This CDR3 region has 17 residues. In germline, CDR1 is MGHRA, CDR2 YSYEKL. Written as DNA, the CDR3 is TGCGCCAGCAGCCAAGGACTAGCGGGACCTTCCTCCTACGAGCAGTACTTC. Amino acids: CASSQGLAGPSSYEQYF.

The CDR3 DNA reads TGTGCCACCTCGGACTCAAATAGCAATCAGCCCCAGCATTTT. Translating gives CATSDSNSNQPQHF. The chain has TRBV24-1 and TRBJ1-5; D ambiguous. Deletions cut 9 bases from V and 0 bases from J, with 11 bases between. CDR3 size: 14 residues. Germline V gene lookup returns CDR1 KGHDR and CDR2 SFDVKD.

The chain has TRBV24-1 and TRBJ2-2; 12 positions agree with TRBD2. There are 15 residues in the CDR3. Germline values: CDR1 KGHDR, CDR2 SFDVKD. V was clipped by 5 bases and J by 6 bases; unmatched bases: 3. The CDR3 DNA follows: TGTGCCACCAGTGGTGCTAGCGGGAGGGCCGGGGAGCTGTTTTTT. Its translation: CATSGASGRAGELFF.

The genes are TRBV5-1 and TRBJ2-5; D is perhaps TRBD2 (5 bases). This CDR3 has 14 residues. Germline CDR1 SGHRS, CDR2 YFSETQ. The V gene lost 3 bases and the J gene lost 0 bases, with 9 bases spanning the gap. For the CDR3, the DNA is TGCGCCAGCAGCTCGAGGGTGAACCAAGAGACCCAGTACTTC. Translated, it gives CASSSRVNQETQYF.

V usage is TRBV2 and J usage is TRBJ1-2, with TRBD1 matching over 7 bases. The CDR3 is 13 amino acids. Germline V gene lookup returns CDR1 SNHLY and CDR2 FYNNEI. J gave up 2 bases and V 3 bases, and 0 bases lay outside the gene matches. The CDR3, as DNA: TGTGCCAGCAGTGAGACAGGGAACTATGGCTACACCTTC. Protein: CASSETGNYGYTF.

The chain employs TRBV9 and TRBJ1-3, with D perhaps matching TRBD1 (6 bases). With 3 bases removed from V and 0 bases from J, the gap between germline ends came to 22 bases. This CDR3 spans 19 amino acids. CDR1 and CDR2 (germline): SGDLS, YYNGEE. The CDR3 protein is CASSARDTSLPVSGNTIYF. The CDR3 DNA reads TGTGCCAGCAGCGCCCGGGACACCTCTTTGCCCGTCTCTGGAAACACCATATATTTT.

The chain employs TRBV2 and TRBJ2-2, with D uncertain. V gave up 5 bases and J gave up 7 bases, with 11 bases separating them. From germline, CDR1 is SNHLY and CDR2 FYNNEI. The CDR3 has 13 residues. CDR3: CASSPTSGGELFF. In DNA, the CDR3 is TGTGCCAGCAGTCCCACCTCAGGCGGGGAGCTGTTTTTT. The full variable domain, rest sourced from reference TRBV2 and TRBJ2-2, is EPEVTQTPSHQVTQMGQEVILRCVPISNHLYFYWYRQILGQKVEFLVSFYNNEISEKSEIFDDQFSVERPDGSNFTLKIRSTKLEDSAMYFCASSPTSGGELFFGEGSRLTVL.

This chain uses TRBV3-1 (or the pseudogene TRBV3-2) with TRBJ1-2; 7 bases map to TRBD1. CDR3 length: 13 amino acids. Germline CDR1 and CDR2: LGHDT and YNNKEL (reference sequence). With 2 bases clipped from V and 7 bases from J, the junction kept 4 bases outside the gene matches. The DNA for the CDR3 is TGTGCCAGCAGCCAAACAGGGGCGGGTGGCTACACCTTC. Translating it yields CASSQTGAGGYTF.

This CDR3 reads CASSYSYSGANVLTF. CDR3 sequence (DNA): TGTGCCAGCAGTTACTCTTACTCTGGGGCCAACGTCCTGACTTTC. The chain recombines TRBV6-5 with TRBJ2-6; the D is unclear. CDR3 length: 15 residues. Germline values: CDR1 MNHEY, CDR2 SVGAGI. With 0 bases removed from V and 0 bases from J, the gap between germline ends came to 3 bases.

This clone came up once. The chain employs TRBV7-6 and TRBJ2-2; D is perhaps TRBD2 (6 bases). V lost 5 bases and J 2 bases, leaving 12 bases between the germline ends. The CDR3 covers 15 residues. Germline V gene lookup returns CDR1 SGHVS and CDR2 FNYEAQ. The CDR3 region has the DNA TGTGCCAGCAGCCCGACCGGGGGAAACACCGGGGAGCTGTTTTTT. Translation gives CASSPTGGNTGELFF.

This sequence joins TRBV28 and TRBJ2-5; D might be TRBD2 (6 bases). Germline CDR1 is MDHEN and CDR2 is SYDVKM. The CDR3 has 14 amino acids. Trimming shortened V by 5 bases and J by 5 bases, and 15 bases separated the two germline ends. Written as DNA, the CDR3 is TGTGCCAGCAGTCCCGTCGGGGGATGGGAGACCCAGTACTTC. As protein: CASSPVGGWETQYF. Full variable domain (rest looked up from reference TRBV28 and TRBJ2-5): DVKVTQSSRYLVKRTGEKVFLECVQDMDHENMFWYRQDPGLGLRLIYFSYDVKMKEKGDIPEGYSVSREKKERFSLILESASTNQTSMYLCASSPVGGWETQYFGPGTRLLVL.

The CDR3 region is CASSSDRSSYEQYF. The CDR3 DNA reads TGTGCCAGCAGCTCGGACAGAAGCTCCTACGAGCAGTACTTC. V usage is TRBV7-7 and J usage is TRBJ2-7, with D possibly matching TRBD1 (6 bases). V was shortened by 4 bases and J by 0 bases, with 10 bases between the two germline ends. Germline V lookup: CDR1 SSHAT, CDR2 FNYEAQ (reference sequence). This CDR3 is built from 14 residues.

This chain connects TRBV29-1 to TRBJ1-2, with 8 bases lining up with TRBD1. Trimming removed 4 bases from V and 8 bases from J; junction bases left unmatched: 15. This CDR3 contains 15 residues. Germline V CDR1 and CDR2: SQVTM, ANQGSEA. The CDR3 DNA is TGCAGCGTTGCCCGGCCGGGGCAGGGGGCTGAAGGCTACACCTTC. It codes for CSVARPGQGAEGYTF.